The entry below gives a single TCR beta chain sequence along with its context. What it binds is unknown. The data were taken from a study of beta chain features in type 1 diabetes. Overall study findings and caveats: The naive, central memory and Treg TCRB repertoires showed an apparent similarity that was greater among patients than among healthy donors. The study found fewer insertions and more deletions at VDJ junctions in type 1 diabetes patients.

V dropped 4 bases and J dropped 2; count of bases not matched to a gene: 1. The CDR3 runs to 14 residues. CDR1 and CDR2 (germline): KGHSH, LQKENI. The whole isolated RNA underwent reverse transcription, so sequencing captured expressed TCRB transcripts. Assay: immunoSEQ multiplex PCR; the TCRdb copy retains only in-frame clones and omits some. The sample lists 300,000 to 350,000 clones; around 19% were seen once. The TCR sequence derives from a woman aged 18-29 years in good health. The sequenced sample consisted of naive CD4+ T cells from blood. The chain links TRBV18 to TRBJ1-5; 8 positions match TRBD1. The CDR3 protein is CASSQDRGNQPQHF. In DNA form, the CDR3 reads TGTGCCAGCTCACAGGACAGGGGCAATCAGCCCCAGCATTTT.